This TCR beta chain comes out of a study of blood T cell repertoires in COVID-19 (dated by TCRdb to the early 2020s). Background for the entire study: Samples covering the acute and convalescent phases of COVID-19 were provided by collaborators in the United States, Italy and Spain. Subjects who had been exposed to COVID-19, were actively infected with it, or had recovered from it provided the deeply sampled blood TCRbeta repertoires that made up the dataset. The material from the prospective study consisted of cDNA or gDNA derived from T cells, B-cell-depleted T cells, or PBMCs. A freely available public database, intended as a resource for researchers studying the immune response to SARS-CoV-2, is where the repertoires were released. HLA class I and class II types, where available, came from metadata supplied by the sample provider rather than from assay-based typing. The samples were drawn from two sources: the first 160 participants of the ongoing ImmuneRACE study, and fewer than 1,500 subjects contributed by 6 global collaborators. A de-identified subject ID, COVID-19 status, age in years and sex were almost always included in the sample metadata.

Trimming leaves V shorter by 6 bases and J shorter by 8 bases, with the junction holding 7 bases beyond the gene matches. Taken from the germline V gene, the CDR1 and CDR2 loops are MNHEY and SVGAGI. The CDR3 spans 15 residues, from the cysteine through the phenylalanine. CDR3 DNA is the only sequence kept; it has 45 bases, read in frame from the first base. As regards this clone: Its recognized antigen is unknown. Base quality data are lacking; no much larger clone is found one base away.

TCRbeta CDR3 regions were amplified from genomic DNA using the immunoSEQ Assay, a bias-controlled multiplex PCR. Concerning the study's data processing: The number of nucleated cells in each sample was estimated from the amplification of reference gene primers within the assay. To quantify the absolute abundance of each unique TCRbeta CDR3 rearrangement, sequence reads were collapsed and filtered. For each sample, productive Simpson clonality was calculated by taking the square root of Simpson's diversity index across productive rearrangements. The table was pulled from immuneACCESS by TCRdb, which kept in-frame rearrangements only. Such tables lose some clones; where checked, under half of the loss comes from unresolved V genes, and the rest has no known cause. The V and J calls and clone size were taken over from that table, and D and trimming were inferred from the DNA. Here the sample has 200,000 to 250,000 clones; 90% occur a single time. The ten largest clones capture roughly 2.5% of the sample.

Overall study results and their limits: The amount of clinical and demographic metadata varied by source and participant and was provided uncurated.

One collaborating source in Seattle enrolled patients while the patients were actively infected and followed the patients over time throughout the course of disease. The collaborating institutions used their own protocols to collect whole blood in K2EDTA tubes. For TCRbeta analysis, collaborators shipped samples as frozen whole blood, isolated PBMCs, or DNA extracted from either of those sample types. This receptor was taken from a man younger than 45 with COVID-19, enrolled during active disease. The specimen sequenced was peripheral blood. Recombination connected TRBV6-5 to TRBJ1-6, and TRBD1 aligns with 10 junction nucleotides. For the CDR3, the sequence is CASRDGGTGDSPLHF. The nucleotide sequence is given as TGTGCCAGCAGAGACGGAGGGACAGGGGATTCACCCCTCCACTTT.